The sequence of this T cell receptor beta chain was determined in a study of blood T cells in healthy people across ages (dated by TCRdb to 2014 to 2015). Some background on the complete study: In model experiments, roughly one uniquely barcoded TCR beta cDNA molecule per two T cells was captured by template switching. The study measured age-related changes in TCR beta repertoire diversity using deep sequencing normalized with unique cDNA molecular identifiers. Four age groups were formed from the donors: young (average about 15 years), middle-aged (around 37), aged (about 62) and long-lived (approximately 78). Donors of different ages were randomly distributed across sequencing lanes to avoid experimental bias. For two donors (one aged 18 to 29 and one aged 80 or older), the study analyzed two additional independent replicas of 1 million unique cDNA reads from the same blood draw. Beyond this particular receptor, the publication reports: Compared with the aged group, the long-lived group had more naive CD4+ T cells, fewer expanded clones and increased TCR diversity, suggesting age selection. The percentage of naive T cells measured by flow cytometry correlated strongly with observed TCR beta diversity. Since profiling was done on bulk unsorted PBMCs, naive and antigen-experienced compartments could not be conclusively compared. Estimates of total diversity from one million sequenced T cells were regarded as lower bounds and underestimates. Observed TCR beta diversity per million T cells fell roughly linearly with age, and a significant reduction was already apparent by age around 40. Donor CMV infection status was unknown, potentially confounding age-related changes in expanded clonotypes.

Donors were about 36 systemically healthy Caucasian individuals from Russia aged roughly 6 to 90 years. Roughly 9.5 milliliters of peripheral blood were drawn from each donor into EDTA-treated Vacutainer tubes. Ficoll-Paque density-gradient centrifugation was used to isolate PBMCs, with at least 6 million obtained per sample. Trizol reagent was used to extract total RNA from PBMCs, with at least 6 micrograms per sample. For every donor, an aliquot of PBMCs went through flow cytometry to measure the percentages of naive CD45RAhigh/CD27high T cells. The library was generated by 5' RACE. The sequencer was an Illumina HiSeq 2500. The second PCR ran for roughly 7 to 12 cycles and used a J-beta primer mix along with a sample-barcoded 5' primer. A unique molecular identifier was introduced onto each TCR beta cDNA molecule by a template-switch 5' adaptor carrying 12 random nucleotides. At least 3 million CDR3-containing paired-end reads were obtained from each sample. All of the RNA was converted into first-strand cDNA using the Mint cDNA synthesis kit, with a TRBC-specific oligonucleotide serving as the primer. Following uracil-DNA glycosylase treatment, a first 18-cycle PCR with universal primers M1SS and BC2_uni_R was performed on all cDNA. On the study's bioinformatics: For normalization, 1 million high-quality reads, each with a distinct molecular identifier, were randomly selected from each sample. Reads with shared molecular identifiers were discarded instead of being binned into consensus sequences. MiTCR, with a Q25 quality threshold and the strictest error-elimination algorithm, was used for CDR3 identification, clonotype clustering and error correction. A nonparametric unseen species model with Euler transformation was used to estimate a lower bound on total TCR beta diversity. Through fastp at Q25 and MiXCR, TCRdb rebuilt clones from the public reads, retaining in-frame beta chains. Every distinct CDR3 protein forms one entry, paired with its most common genes and DNA. The V and J calls and clone size are TCRdb's, not the authors'. This sample comprises under 2,000,000 distinct CDR3 sequences, roughly 52% of them detected only once. 2.1% of the sample goes to the ten largest clones.

For this clonotype: The specificity of this receptor is unknown. Per-nucleotide qualities are absent, and no much larger clonotype sits a single base away.

The CDR3, cysteine through phenylalanine, is 13 amino acids long. The entry retains the CDR3 DNA only, 39 bases that are in frame from base 1. CDR1 and CDR2, per the germline V gene, are SGHTA and FQGNSA. The junction carries 14 bases between V and J, which are trimmed by 5 bases and 6 bases respectively. Material for sequencing was blood. This receptor chain uses TRBV7-2 and TRBJ2-7; a tentative D match to TRBD2 spans 6 bases. This clonotype originated in a middle-aged woman in good health. CDR3 loop: CASSAKTSFEQYF. The bases are TGTGCCAGCAGCGCCAAGACTAGTTTCGAGCAGTACTTC.